This TCR beta chain emerged from a study of shared clonotypes between healthy human individuals. Study background: The cohort comprised a couple of women and three men. Their ages spanned 18 to 49 years. Donors had three CD4 naive, three CD4 memory, two CD8 naive and one CD8 memory plate apiece. Study-wide findings and caveats: Clonotypes shared by all four sorted-subset donors had higher generation probabilities than non-shared clonotypes.

As defined, naive CD8 cells were CD45RO-negative and positively selected for CCR7, with terminally differentiated effector memory CD45RA+ cells excluded. V was pared by 4 bases and J by 6 bases, with 6 bases of the junction left unmatched. CDR1 is MNHEY and CDR2 is SMNVEV in the germline V gene (reference sequence). CDR3 length: 14 amino acids. Details on this clone: Its target is not known.

As originally analysed: ImmunoSEQ only sent back junction sequences with no quality scores, so filtering was done differently. Sequenced by immunoSEQ multiplex PCR; TCRdb stores in-frame clones only, minus some. The DNA gave D and trimming, while V, J and clone size come from that table. Of approximately 2,000,000 clones in the sample, just over 90% were seen once. Sequencing was performed on naive CD8+ T cells from PBMCs. The chain is built from TRBV27 and TRBJ1-5; TRBD1 matches 7 bases. The clonotype was recovered from a young man in good health. Some clones in this sample may be carry-over from other donors' samples. For the CDR3, the DNA is TGTGCCAGCAGTTACCTCAGGGGGAGTCAGCCCCAGCATTTT. It specifies CASSYLRGSQPQHF.